This T cell receptor beta chain was retrieved from a study of CD8+ T cells in alopecia areata. Across the study: A 6-month period off drug followed tofacitinib, which lasted 6 to 18 months.

Sorting of CD4+ and CD8+ T cells was performed on PBMCs. Per the germline V gene, CDR1 is LNHDA and CDR2 is SQIVND (reference sequence). The CDR3 covers 15 residues. Trimming took 7 bases from V and 2 from J, leaving 15 bases between them. This clone has more than one count but fewer than ten. Its cognate antigen is unknown. RNA was isolated and reverse transcribed to cDNA, the sequencing template. Generated by immunoSEQ multiplex PCR, the TCRdb table keeps only in-frame clones and is missing some. Among around 140,000 clones listed, about 49% were seen once. Study observations and caveats: Normal skin's resident alphabeta T cells are sequenced alongside lesional scalp T cells.

The V call is TRBV19, the J call TRBJ1-5; D gene uncertain. This receptor was identified in a human donor with alopecia areata. Sequences were derived from CD8+ T cells sorted from blood, sampled at week 0. The CDR3 sequence is CASISEGRGNQPQHF. As DNA, the CDR3 is TGTGCCAGTATCTCGGAGGGTCGCGGCAATCAGCCCCAGCATTTT.